The next 13 T cell receptor beta chains were all read from a single sample in a study of persistence of HIV-infected CD4 T cells. Sequencing used immunoSEQ version 4 in survey mode. Method: immunoSEQ multiplex PCR; TCRdb's copy keeps in-frame clones and lacks some. The data hold over 25,000 clones, with roughly 82% observed a single time. Stimulation used approximately 10 ug/mL lysate from CMV-infected fibroblasts. CD40L-negative CD69-negative CD45RO-high memory CD4+ T cells were sorted as populations depleted of antigen-responding cells. For these receptors, no antigen is known. Source: CD4+ T cells sorted from PBMCs after approximately 18-hour stimulation, taken from a patient who received antiretroviral therapy. Receptors were obtained from an adult man with HIV who was CMV-seropositive.

The chain has TRBV9 and TRBJ2-2; the D is unclear. Trimming took 2 bases from V and 2 from J, leaving 13 bases between them. There are 16 residues in the CDR3. CDR1 and CDR2 (germline): SGDLS, YYNGEE. The CDR3 sequence is CASSVLGQPNTGELFF. In DNA, the CDR3 is TGTGCCAGCAGCGTCCTCGGGCAACCTAACACCGGGGAGCTGTTTTTT.

The gene calls are TRBV27 and TRBJ1-2, with 8 nucleotides matching TRBD1. The CDR3 loop spans 13 amino acids. The ends lost 6 bases at V and 5 bases at J; junction bases unmatched: 5. Per germline, CDR1 MNHEY and CDR2 SMNVEV (reference sequence). The CDR3 is CASRTQGEYGYTF. The CDR3, as DNA: TGTGCCAGCAGGACACAGGGGGAATATGGCTACACCTTC.

V is TRBV7-6 and J is TRBJ1-2; 12 bases are shared with TRBD1. Trimming removed 3 bases from V and 7 bases from J; junction bases left unmatched: 3. This CDR3 comprises 14 residues. Germline CDR1 reads SGHVS; CDR2 reads FNYEAQ. The CDR3 is CASSLGQGASGYTF. In DNA form, the CDR3 reads TGTGCCAGCAGCTTGGGACAGGGGGCGTCTGGCTACACCTTC.

The rearrangement links TRBV4-2 to TRBJ2-5; 12 bases map to TRBD2. CDR3 length: 16 residues. The germline gives CDR1 LGHNA, CDR2 YNFKEQ. V was clipped by 2 bases and J by 1 base; unmatched bases: 2. The chain's CDR3 is CASSQLAGGTQETQYF. In DNA, the CDR3 is TGTGCCAGCAGCCAACTAGCGGGGGGGACCCAAGAGACCCAGTACTTC.

The chain is built from TRBV28 and TRBJ1-4; D unclear. V was pared by 3 bases and J by 0 bases, with 11 bases between. CDR1 and CDR2 from the germline V gene are MDHEN and SYDVKM. The CDR3 has 16 residues. The CDR3 DNA is TGTGCCAGCAGTTTGCTTACGGCTCCAACTAATGAAAAACTGTTTTTT. This gives the protein CASSLLTAPTNEKLFF.

The chain is built from TRBV7-9 and TRBJ1-2; possibly TRBD1 for D (6 bases). From germline, CDR1 is SEHNR and CDR2 FQNEAQ (reference sequence). This CDR3 contains 14 residues. V was trimmed by 1 base and J by 4 bases, leaving 10 bases between them. CDR3 sequence (DNA): TGTGCCAGCAGCTTAGGTGGACAGATCTATGGCTACACCTTC. Its protein product is CASSLGGQIYGYTF.

About this clone itself: A junction boundary mismatches the germline segment, possibly from a read error. This chain joins TRBV5-4 and TRBJ1-2, with 9 bases that match TRBD1. Germline lookup yields CDR1 SGHNT and CDR2 YYREEE (reference sequence). This CDR3 has 14 residues. CDR3 nucleotide sequence: TGTGCCAGCAGACGGGGACAGGGAAACTCTGGCTACACCTTC. Its protein is CASRRGQGNSGYTF.

The chain's CDR3 is CASSPLGQAGTEAFF. The CDR3 coding sequence is TGTGCCAGCTCACCACTAGGGCAGGCGGGCACTGAAGCTTTCTTT. The chain couples TRBV18 to TRBJ1-1; no clear D. The ends were cut back, 1 base at V and 4 bases at J, with 13 bases in the middle. CDR1 and CDR2 from the germline V gene are KGHSH and LQKENI. The CDR3 is 15 amino acids.

The V and J genes are TRBV5-4 and TRBJ2-7, with 7 bases identical to TRBD2. Germline-derived CDR1 and CDR2 are SGHNT and YYREEE (reference sequence). The length of the CDR3 is 13 residues. The trim removed 0 bases at V and 5 bases at J, leaving 2 bases unmatched. CDR3 amino acids: CASSLVGRDEQYF. Written as DNA, the CDR3 is TGTGCCAGCAGCTTGGTGGGGAGGGACGAGCAGTACTTC. The full variable domain, in which reference TRBV5-4 and TRBJ2-7 provide the parts outside the CDR3, is ETGVTQSPTHLIKTRGQQVTLRCSSQSGHNTVSWYQQALGQGPQFIFQYYREEENGRGNFPPRFSGLQFPNYSSELNVNALELDDSALYLCASSLVGRDEQYFGPGTRLTVT.

The chain employs TRBV6-5 and TRBJ1-1, with a tentative D call TRBD1 (6 bases). CDR3 size: 13 residues. The germline gives CDR1 MNHEY, CDR2 SVGAGI. V was clipped by 6 bases and J by 4 bases, with 12 bases between them. CDR3 nucleotide sequence: TGTGCCAGCAGCCTCGGACAGTCCACTGAAGCTTTCTTT. As protein: CASSLGQSTEAFF.

The J gene is TRBJ1-2, the V gene TRBV15; D unresolved. Germline values: CDR1 LNHNV, CDR2 YYDKDF (reference sequence). The V end lost 1 base, the J end lost 3 bases, and 6 bases lay between the germline ends. The CDR3 is made up of 13 amino acids. CDR3 sequence: CATSRVGDYGYTF. The CDR3 nucleotides are TGTGCCACCAGCAGAGTGGGTGACTATGGCTACACCTTC.

This chain links TRBV7-2 with TRBJ1-1; D not certain. The length of the CDR3 is 16 residues. CDR1 SGHTA and CDR2 FQGNSA come from the germline V gene. Trimming stripped 5 bases from V and 4 bases from J, with 20 bases between. CDR3 DNA: TGTGCCAGCAGCGCTCAGCCCGGGTTGGGAGGCACTGAAGCTTTCTTT. Protein sequence: CASSAQPGLGGTEAFF. The full variable domain, rest sourced from reference TRBV7-2 and TRBJ1-1, is GAGVSQSPSNKVTEKGKDVELRCDPISGHTALYWYRQSLGQGLEFLIYFQGNSAPDKSGLPSDRFSAERTGGSVSTLTIQRTQQEDSAVYLCASSAQPGLGGTEAFFGQGTRLTVV.

The J gene is TRBJ2-1, the V gene TRBV5-1; 8 nucleotides line up with TRBD2. V trimming: 1 base; J trimming: 7 bases; junction bases outside the gene matches: 7. CDR1 and CDR2 (germline): SGHRS, YFSETQ. CDR3 size: 15 residues. The CDR3 protein is CASSLRGGEFNEQFF. The DNA for the CDR3 is TGCGCCAGCAGCTTGCGGGGGGGCGAATTTAATGAGCAGTTCTTC. The full variable domain, completed using reference TRBV5-1 and TRBJ2-1, is KAGVTQTPRYLIKTRGQQVTLSCSPISGHRSVSWYQQTPGQGLQFLFEYFSETQRNKGNFPGRFSGRQFSNSRSEMNVSTLELGDSALYLCASSLRGGEFNEQFFGPGTRLTVL.